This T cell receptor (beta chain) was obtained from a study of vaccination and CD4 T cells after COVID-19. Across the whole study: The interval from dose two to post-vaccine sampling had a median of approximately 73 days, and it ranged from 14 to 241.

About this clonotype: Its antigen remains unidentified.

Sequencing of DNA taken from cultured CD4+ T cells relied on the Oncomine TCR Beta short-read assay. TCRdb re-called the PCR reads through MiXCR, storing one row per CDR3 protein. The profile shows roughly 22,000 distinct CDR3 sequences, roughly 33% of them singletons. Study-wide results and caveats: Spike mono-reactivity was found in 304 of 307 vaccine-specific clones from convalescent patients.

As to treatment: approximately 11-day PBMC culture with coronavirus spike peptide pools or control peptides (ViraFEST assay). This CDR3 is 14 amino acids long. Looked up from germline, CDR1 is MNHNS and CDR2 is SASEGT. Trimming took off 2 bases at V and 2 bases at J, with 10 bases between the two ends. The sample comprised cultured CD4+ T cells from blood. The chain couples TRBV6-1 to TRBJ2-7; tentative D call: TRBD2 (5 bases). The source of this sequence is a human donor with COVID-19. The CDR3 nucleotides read TGTGCCAGCAGTGAATCGGGGATCCCCTACGAGCAGTACTTC. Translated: CASSESGIPYEQYF.